This T cell receptor beta chain was captured in a study of blood T cell repertoires in COVID-19. Germline V gene sequence: CDR1 MDHEN, CDR2 SYDVKM. CDR3 length: 14 amino acids. The V and J ends lost 7 bases and 1 base respectively, with 11 bases between them. Libraries were prepared by immunoSEQ multiplex PCR; TCRdb keeps only in-frame clonotypes and omits some of them. The table lists 50,000 or so clones, about 88% of them singletons, with about 28% in the top ten. The sequence derives from a human donor in a cohort sampled during active COVID-19. The chain joins TRBV28 to TRBJ1-3; D is unresolved. Sequences were obtained from peripheral blood. This CDR3 is CASKLGGSGNTIYF. The CDR3 DNA reads TGTGCCAGCAAACTGGGAGGATCTGGAAACACCATATATTTT.